This TCR beta chain was sequenced for a study of T-cell memory formation after mild COVID-19. CDR1 and CDR2 from the germline V gene are ENHRY and SYGVKD. This CDR3 spans 14 amino acids. Trimming cost V 6 bases and J 4 bases, with 15 bases left between them. 5'RACE, which relied on constant-segment primers, yielded TCR alpha and TCR beta cDNA libraries carrying sample barcodes and UMIs. TCRdb re-called the 5' RACE reads with MiXCR, one entry per CDR3 protein. This sample carries 540,000 or so distinct CDR3 sequences, roughly 20% of them seen once, and the ten largest clones take around 13%. The chain combines TRBV10-3 with TRBJ2-5; unclear D gene. The sequencing sample was made of PBMCs or a T cell subset sorted from them (not recorded which). This receptor was obtained from an adult woman who had mild COVID-19 (a few samples of this study predate the infection). Cell type and time point are not known. In DNA, the CDR3 is TGTGCCATCAGATCCACGGGCGCCCTAGAGACCCAGTACTTC. It yields the protein CAIRSTGALETQYF.